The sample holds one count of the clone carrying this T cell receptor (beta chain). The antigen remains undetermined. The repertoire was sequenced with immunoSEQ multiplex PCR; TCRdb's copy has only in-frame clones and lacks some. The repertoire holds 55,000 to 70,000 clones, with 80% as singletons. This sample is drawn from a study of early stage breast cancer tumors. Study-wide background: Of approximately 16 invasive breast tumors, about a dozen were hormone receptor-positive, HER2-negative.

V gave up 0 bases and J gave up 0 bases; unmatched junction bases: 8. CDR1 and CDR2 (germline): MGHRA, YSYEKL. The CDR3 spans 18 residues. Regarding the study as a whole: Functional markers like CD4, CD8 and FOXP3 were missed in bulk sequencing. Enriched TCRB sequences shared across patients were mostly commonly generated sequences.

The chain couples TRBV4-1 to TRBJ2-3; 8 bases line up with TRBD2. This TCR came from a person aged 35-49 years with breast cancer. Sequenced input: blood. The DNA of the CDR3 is TGCGCCAGCAGCCAAGATGGTCCGCGGGAGGCAAGCACAGATACGCAGTATTTT. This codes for CASSQDGPREASTDTQYF.